This T cell receptor beta chain was identified during a study of Graves' ophthalmopathy and Graves' hyperthyroidism. The TCR beta CDR3 regions underwent amplification from RNA transcripts. The authors performed first-round RT-PCR with HTBI primers and then a second-round multiplex PCR. TCRdb recomputed calls from the multiplex PCR reads with MiXCR, one row per CDR3 protein. The repertoire consists of 600,000 to 650,000 distinct CDR3 sequences, with 22% occurring once and the leading ten covering approximately 7%. Germline lookup yields CDR1 MDHEN and CDR2 SYDVKM. This CDR3 comprises 15 residues. Trimming left V 1 base short and J 4 bases short, with 14 bases between. Hyperthyroidism was new, under 2 months, in patients aged 18 to 65. Patients were left out if they had other autoimmune diseases, uncontrolled infections, pregnancy or lactation.

The source material was peripheral blood. The TCR sequence derives from a woman aged 18 to 35 with stable Graves' hyperthyroidism. Some clones in this sample may be carry-over from other donors' samples. The chain joins TRBV28 to TRBJ2-7; perhaps TRBD2 as D (7 bases). Here the CDR3 reads CASSLYGGRFYEQYF. CDR3 nucleotides: TGTGCCAGCAGTTTATACGGGGGGCGGTTTTACGAGCAGTACTTC. Full variable domain (rest looked up from reference TRBV28 and TRBJ2-7): DVKVTQSSRYLVKRTGEKVFLECVQDMDHENMFWYRQDPGLGLRLIYFSYDVKMKEKGDIPEGYSVSREKKERFSLILESASTNQTSMYLCASSLYGGRFYEQYFGPGTRLTVT.